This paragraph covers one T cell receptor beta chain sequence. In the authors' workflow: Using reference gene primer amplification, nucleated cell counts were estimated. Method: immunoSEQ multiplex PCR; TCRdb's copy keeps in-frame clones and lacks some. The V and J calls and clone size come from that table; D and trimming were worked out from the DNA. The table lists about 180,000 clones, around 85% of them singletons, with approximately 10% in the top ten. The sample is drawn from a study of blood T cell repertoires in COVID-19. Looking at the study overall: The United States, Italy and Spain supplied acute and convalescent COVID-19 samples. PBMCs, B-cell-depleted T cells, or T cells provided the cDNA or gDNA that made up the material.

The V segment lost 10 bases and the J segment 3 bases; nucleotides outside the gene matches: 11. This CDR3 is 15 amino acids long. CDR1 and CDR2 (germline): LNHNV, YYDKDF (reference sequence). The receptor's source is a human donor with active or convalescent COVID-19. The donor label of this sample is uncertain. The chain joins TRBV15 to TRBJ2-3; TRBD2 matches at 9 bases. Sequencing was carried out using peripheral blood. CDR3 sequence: CAIRGGDWETDTQYF. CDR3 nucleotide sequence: TGTGCCATCCGCGGGGGGGATTGGGAAACAGATACGCAGTATTTT.